Below, one TCR beta chain is given with its context. No cognate antigen has been identified for it. Base qualities are not at hand, and no much larger clone is one base apart. The treatment or condition label corresponds to: live attenuated yellow fever vaccine strain. Two biological replicates of bulk PBMCs were collected at each blood-draw timepoint. PBMCs were isolated from peripheral blood using a standard Ficoll-Paque protocol. RNA was extracted with TriZol from bulk PBMCs, CD4 and CD8 fractions, and dextramer-positive and dextramer-negative fractions. The CDR3 holds 16 amino acids from the cysteine to the phenylalanine. This entry keeps only the CDR3 DNA: 48 bases, framed from base 1. Per the germline V gene (reference sequence), DFQATT is the CDR1 and SNEGSKA is the CDR2. V lost 4 bases and J lost 0 bases; the stretch between them is 16 bases long. The data are from a study of T cells after yellow fever vaccination (dated by TCRdb to the late 2010s). Background on the whole study: Libraries from fractions with low cell numbers were prepared with the SMART-Seq v4 Ultra Low Input RNA kit. To follow T-cell clones before and after both primary and booster YFV17D yellow fever vaccination, bulk TCR alpha and beta repertoires underwent longitudinal sequencing. Two healthy male donors, one aged 18 to 30 and one aged 30 to 39 years, were included in the cohort. Blood samples were taken at several timepoints before and after primary and secondary immunization, and bulk PBMC replicates and cell subsets were isolated.

Overall results and qualifications from the work: Because only a couple of donors were included in the study, the extent to which the findings can be generalized is limited. Compared with the primary T-cell response, the secondary T-cell response was faster but weaker, reaching its peak on day 5 rather than on day 15. Most clones expanded after primary vaccination were re-detected after the booster (around 96% of CD4 and approximately 89% of CD8), suggesting broad memory maintenance. A small share of clonotypes was detected in both CD4 and CD8 compartments, with the overlap likely arising from convergent recombination. FACS-sorted repertoires could contain abundant contaminating clonotypes from the bulk population, so computational filtering was required.

Synthesis of TCR cDNA relied on 5'RACE template switching, a step that introduced a universal primer site along with unique molecular identifiers. Priming for cDNA synthesis came from both the TCR alpha and TCR beta constant segments. Two PCR steps were used to amplify libraries, with sample barcodes and sequencing adapters being added in the second step. Sequencing of libraries was done on Illumina HiSeq 2500 (2x100 bp) or NovaSeq (2x150 bp). The study's processing was this. MIGEC was used to demultiplex reads and collapse the reads into UMI consensus sequences, and MiXCR was used for V(D)J alignment. Clonotypes responding to the vaccine were identified with edgeR on replicate PBMC samples, with the criteria of FDR below 0.01 and a log2 fold change above 5 up to day 15. CD4 or CD8 identity was assigned to each bulk clonotype according to whether the clonotype was present at higher abundance in the sequenced CD4 repertoire or the sequenced CD8 repertoire. TCRdb reanalyzed the raw reads on its own, using fastp at Q25 for trimming and MiXCR for clone calling, and kept in-frame beta chains. Each record represents a unique CDR3 protein, reported with the most common genes and DNA among its rows. It is TCRdb's table, rather than the study itself, that gives the V and J calls and clone size. The sample table records 500,000 to 650,000 distinct CDR3 sequences; around a sixth of these occur just once. The ten largest clonotypes hold about 18% of the sample.

The V and J segments used are TRBV20-1 and TRBJ1-5; the D gene lacks a confident call. This TCR came from a man aged 18 to 35 who received the YFV17D yellow fever vaccine. Sequencing was performed on PBMCs, taken 4 to 5 days after the first yellow fever vaccination. The nucleotide sequence reads as follows: TGCAGTGCTATTGGCAAGCAGCTTTATAGCAATCAGCCCCAGCATTTT. This is translated as CSAIGKQLYSNQPQHF.